The present T cell receptor (beta chain) was sequenced within a study of blood T cells in healthy people across ages. Study observations and caveats: Across samples, TCR beta diversity tracked strongly with naive T cell percentage.

Trimming pared 1 base from V and 5 bases from J, leaving 15 bases between. The CDR3 is made up of 16 amino acids. Germline assignment: CDR1 SGHNT and CDR2 YENEEA. For this clonotype: What it binds is unknown.

The use of a sample-barcoded 5' primer and a J-beta primer mix characterized a second PCR of 7 to 11 cycles. MiXCR, run by TCRdb on the 5' RACE reads, gives a single entry per CDR3 protein. The sample has 800,000 to 1,000,000 distinct CDR3 sequences, about 48% seen once; the top ten hold roughly 13%. The chain couples TRBV11-3 to TRBJ2-1; D remains ambiguous. Sequenced material: blood. This clonotype was obtained from a man aged 30-40 years in good health. The CDR3 DNA follows: TGTGCCAGCAGCTTAGTAGGTATGGTTGGTAACAATGAGCAGTTCTTC. It yields the protein CASSLVGMVGNNEQFF. The full variable domain, its missing parts supplied by reference TRBV11-3 and TRBJ2-1, is EAGVVQSPRYKIIEKKQPVAFWCNPISGHNTLYWYLQNLGQGPELLIRYENEEAVDDSQLPKDRFSAERLKGVDSTLKIQPAELGDSAVYLCASSLVGMVGNNEQFFGPGTRLTVL.